This TCR beta chain emerged from a study of blood T cells in healthy people across ages. This clonotype appeared once. Primed by a sample-barcoded 5' primer and a J-beta primer mix, a second PCR proceeded for roughly 6 to 12 cycles. From the 5' RACE reads, TCRdb called clonotypes with MiXCR, one entry per CDR3 protein. This table has some 890,000 distinct CDR3 sequences, 25% to 30% appearing once. CDR3 length: 15 amino acids. The trim removed 6 bases at V and 6 bases at J, leaving 10 bases unmatched. These data were likewise used in another study, on T cells of mothers and their children. This second study notes: The donors comprised about 6 children and their three healthy Caucasian mothers.

This sequence was found in a middle-aged woman in good health. The sequenced sample was blood. The chain recombines TRBV12-3 or TRBV12-4 with TRBJ1-2; 10 nucleotides line up with TRBD1. CDR3 loop: CASSPTGGGRDGYTF. CDR3 nucleotide sequence: TGTGCCAGCAGCCCGACAGGGGGCGGAAGAGATGGCTACACCTTC.